This TCR beta chain was obtained from a study of T cell responses to AZD1222 COVID-19 vaccine. Using immunoSEQ multiplex PCR, the repertoire was profiled, and TCRdb retains in-frame clones only, with some absent. The table records 40,000 to 55,000 clones, roughly 75% of them present only once. A remark on this clone: Its specificity is not known.

Overall study findings and caveats: The CD4 TCRs associated with vaccination extended across spike and predominated at 160-218 and 743-854.

The CDR3 is 16 residues long. Germline CDR1 reads MDHEN; CDR2 reads SYDVKM. Trimming shortened V by 4 bases and J by 7 bases, and 22 bases separated the two germline ends. The material sequenced was peripheral blood, taken on day 0 of AZD1222 vaccination. The sequence was obtained from an adult in good health. This chain joins TRBV28 and TRBJ1-2; perhaps TRBD1 as D (5 bases). The CDR3 here is CASSSQATEDGGGYTF. DNA of the CDR3: TGTGCCAGCAGTTCCCAAGCGACAGAAGATGGTGGTGGCTACACCTTC.